This T cell receptor beta chain was documented in a study of blood T cells in healthy people across ages. Overall study results and limits: Across samples, TCR beta diversity tracked strongly with naive T cell percentage.

A second PCR, run for about 7 to 11 cycles, used a sample-barcoded 5' primer plus a J-beta primer mix. Tagging of each cDNA molecule was performed by a template-switch adaptor with 12 random nucleotides. TCRdb re-analysed the 5' RACE reads in MiXCR, keeping a single row per CDR3 protein. The sample lists 850,000 to 950,000 distinct CDR3 sequences; more than 25% were seen once. Points on this clonotype: The antigen remains unidentified.

At least 7 million PBMCs were isolated per sample. The V and J ends lost 3 bases and 4 bases, in that order; junction bases with no gene match: 4. The CDR3 has 15 amino acids. Germline lookup yields CDR1 SEHNR and CDR2 FQNEAQ (reference sequence). The V and J genes are TRBV7-9 and TRBJ2-3; 10 bases align to TRBD2. The sample taken for sequencing was blood. This TCR derives from a woman older than 75 in good health. The chain's CDR3 is CASSLLAGVPDTQYF. CDR3 bases: TGTGCCAGCAGCTTGCTAGCGGGGGTCCCAGATACGCAGTATTTT. Based on the CDR3 plus reference TRBV7-9 and TRBJ2-3, the full variable domain is DTGVSQNPRHKITKRGQNVTFRCDPISEHNRLYWYRQTLGQGPEFLTYFQNEAQLEKSRLLSDRFSAERPKGSFSTLEIQRTEQGDSAMYLCASSLLAGVPDTQYFGPGTRLTVL.